This T cell receptor (beta chain) came from a study of blood T cell repertoires in COVID-19 (dated by TCRdb to about 2020). Context from the whole study: Samples from collaborators originated in the United States, Italy and Spain and spanned both the acute and convalescent phases of COVID-19. The prospective study material was composed of cDNA or gDNA derived from T cells, B-cell-depleted T cells, or PBMCs. Deeply sampled blood TCRbeta repertoires from subjects exposed to, actively infected with, or recovered from COVID-19 were included in the dataset. The repertoires were released in a freely available public database meant as a resource for research on the immune response to SARS-CoV-2. The samples were drawn from two sources: the first 160 participants of the ongoing ImmuneRACE study, and fewer than 1,500 subjects contributed by 6 global collaborators. The sample metadata nearly always contained a de-identified subject ID, COVID-19 status, age in years and sex. Where available, HLA class I and class II types were obtained from metadata supplied by the sample provider rather than from assay-based typing. The paper's findings and limits, for the study overall: The amount of clinical and demographic metadata varied by source and participant and was provided uncurated.

Cut back by 1 base and 8 bases, the V and J ends lie 11 bases apart. The CDR3 numbers 13 residues from cysteine through phenylalanine. The entry retains the CDR3 DNA only, 39 bases that are in frame from base 1. CDR1 and CDR2, per the germline V gene, are SGHDN and FVKESK. Collaborating institutions collected whole blood in K2EDTA tubes following their own protocols. For TCRbeta analysis, collaborator samples were shipped as frozen whole blood, as isolated PBMCs, or as DNA extracted from either sample type. TCRbeta CDR3 regions were amplified from genomic DNA using the immunoSEQ Assay, a bias-controlled multiplex PCR. The paper's processing steps were these. The number of nucleated cells in each sample was estimated by amplification of reference gene primers within the assay. Sequence reads were collapsed and filtered to measure the absolute abundance of every unique TCRbeta CDR3 rearrangement. For each sample, productive Simpson clonality was calculated as the square root of Simpson's diversity index over productive rearrangements. TCRdb's version of the immuneACCESS table is confined to in-frame rearrangements and falls short of the full clone set. An unresolved V gene accounts for under half of the shortfall where checked; the remainder is of unknown origin. That table gives V, J and clone size, and the DNA gave D and trimming. This sample has fewer than 300,000 clones in its table, and approximately 87% of those were observed once. The top ten clones comprise about 2.5% of the sample.

This clone was recorded once. What antigen it recognizes has not been identified. It has no much larger one-base neighbor in the sample; base qualities were not kept. The specimen sequenced was peripheral blood. The chain is encoded by TRBV14 joined to TRBJ1-2; confidence is insufficient to name the D gene. The TCR originated in an older woman with active or convalescent COVID-19. The CDR3 loop reads CASSQGRYGGYTF. At the DNA level, the sequence is TGTGCCAGCAGCCAAGGAAGGTACGGGGGCTACACCTTC.